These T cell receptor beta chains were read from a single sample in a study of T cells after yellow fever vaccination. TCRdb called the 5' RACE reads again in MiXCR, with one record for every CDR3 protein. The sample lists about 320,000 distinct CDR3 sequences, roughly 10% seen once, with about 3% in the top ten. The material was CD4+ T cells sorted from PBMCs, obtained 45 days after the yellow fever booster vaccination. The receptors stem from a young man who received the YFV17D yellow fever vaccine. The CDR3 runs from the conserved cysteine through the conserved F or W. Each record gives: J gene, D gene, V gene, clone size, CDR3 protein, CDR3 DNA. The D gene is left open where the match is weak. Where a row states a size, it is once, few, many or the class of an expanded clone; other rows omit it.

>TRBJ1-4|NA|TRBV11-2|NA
CASSLDREKLFF
TGTGCCAGCAGCTTAGATCGAGAAAAACTGTTTTTT
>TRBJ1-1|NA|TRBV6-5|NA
CASSYSYSTSSEAFF
TGTGCCAGCAGTTATTCGTACAGTACATCTTCTGAAGCTTTCTTT
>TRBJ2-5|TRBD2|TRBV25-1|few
CASSDARTSGETQYF
TGTGCCAGCAGTGACGCGAGGACTAGCGGTGAGACCCAGTACTTC
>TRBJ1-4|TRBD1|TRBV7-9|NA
CASSSTGANEKLFF
TGTGCCAGCAGTTCGACAGGGGCTAATGAAAAACTGTTTTTT
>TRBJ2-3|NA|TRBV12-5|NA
CASGLVLRQSTDTQYF
TGTGCTAGTGGTTTGGTACTCCGACAGAGCACAGATACGCAGTATTTT
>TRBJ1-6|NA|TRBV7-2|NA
CASSLELVGYNSPLHF
TGTGCCAGCAGCTTAGAGCTCGTCGGTTATAATTCACCCCTCCACTTT
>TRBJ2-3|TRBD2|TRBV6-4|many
CASSDGLASTDTQYF
TGTGCCAGCAGTGACGGACTAGCTAGCACAGATACGCAGTATTTT
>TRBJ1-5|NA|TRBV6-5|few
CASSYSLGEPQHF
TGTGCCAGCAGTTACTCATTAGGAGAGCCCCAGCATTTT
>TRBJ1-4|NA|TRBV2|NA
CASRSLSRTEKLFF
TGTGCCAGCAGGAGCCTATCCCGGACGGAAAAACTGTTTTTT
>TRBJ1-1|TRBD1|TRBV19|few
CASSSIQGEAFF
TGTGCCAGTAGTTCAATACAGGGGGAAGCTTTCTTT
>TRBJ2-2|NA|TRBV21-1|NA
CASSKAKGPNTGELFF
TGTGCCAGCAGCAAAGCGAAGGGGCCCAACACCGGGGAGCTGTTTTTT
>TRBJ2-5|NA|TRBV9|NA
CASSVDARQGTQYF
TGTGCCAGCAGCGTAGACGCTAGGCAGGGGACCCAGTACTTC
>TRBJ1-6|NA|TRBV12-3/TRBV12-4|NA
CASRRTGTNSPLHF
TGTGCCAGCAGACGGACTGGGACTAATTCACCCCTCCACTTT
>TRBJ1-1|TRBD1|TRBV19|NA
CASSTQGQGLAFF
TGTGCCAGTAGTACCCAAGGACAGGGGTTGGCTTTCTTT
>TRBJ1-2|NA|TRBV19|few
CASSLLGPQPYGYTF
TGTGCCAGTAGTTTGCTTGGACCCCAACCCTATGGCTACACCTTC
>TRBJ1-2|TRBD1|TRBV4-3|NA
CASSRQGAEGYTF
TGCGCCAGCAGCCGACAGGGGGCGGAGGGCTACACCTTC
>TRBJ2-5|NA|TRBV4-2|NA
CASSQAAQEETQYF
TGTGCCAGCAGCCAAGCCGCACAGGAAGAGACCCAGTACTTC
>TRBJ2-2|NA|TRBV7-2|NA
CASSLTYTATGELFF
TGTGCCAGCAGCCTAACTTACACCGCAACCGGGGAGCTGTTTTTT
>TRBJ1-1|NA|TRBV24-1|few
CATSVGRMNTEAFF
TGTGCCACCAGTGTGGGACGGATGAACACTGAAGCTTTCTTT
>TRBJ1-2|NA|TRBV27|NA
CASSPGQFNYGYTF
TGTGCCAGCTCCCCTGGACAGTTTAACTATGGCTACACCTTC
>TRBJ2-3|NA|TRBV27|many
CASGPWELPGDTQYF
TGTGCCAGCGGTCCGTGGGAACTACCGGGCGATACGCAGTATTTT
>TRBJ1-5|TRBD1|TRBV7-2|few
CASSLIGGLSNQPQHF
TGTGCCAGCAGCTTAATAGGGGGCCTTAGCAATCAGCCCCAGCATTTT
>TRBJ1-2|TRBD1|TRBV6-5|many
CASSYPATGDGGYTF
TGTGCCAGCAGTTACCCCGCGACAGGGGATGGGGGCTACACCTTC
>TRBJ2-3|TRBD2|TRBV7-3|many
CASSLTSGGGTDTQYF
TGTGCCAGCAGCCTGACTAGCGGGGGAGGCACAGATACGCAGTATTTT
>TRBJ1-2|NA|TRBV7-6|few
CASSPWRGDYGYTF
TGTGCCAGCAGCCCCTGGCGGGGTGACTATGGCTACACCTTC
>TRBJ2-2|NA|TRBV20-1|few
CSARFTGRTGELFF
TGCAGTGCTAGATTTACAGGGCGCACCGGGGAGCTGTTTTTT
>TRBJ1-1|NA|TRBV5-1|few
CASSFTLVEERSAEAFF
TGCGCCAGCAGCTTCACCTTGGTAGAAGAAAGATCGGCTGAAGCTTTCTTT
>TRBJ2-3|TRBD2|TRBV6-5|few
CASSYSGGTTDTQYF
TGTGCCAGCAGTTATTCCGGGGGGACCACAGATACGCAGTATTTT
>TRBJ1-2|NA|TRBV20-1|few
CSAREVLDTF
TGCAGTGCTAGAGAGGTTTTGGACACCTTC
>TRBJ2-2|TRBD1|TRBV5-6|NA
CASSWTGGRDTGELFF
TGTGCCAGCAGTTGGACAGGGGGCAGGGACACCGGGGAGCTGTTTTTT
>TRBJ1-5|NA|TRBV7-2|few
CASSLMAGRQPQHF
TGTGCCAGCAGCTTAATGGCAGGTCGACAGCCCCAGCATTTT
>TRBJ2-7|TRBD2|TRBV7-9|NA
CASSPGLAGGGSYEQYF
TGTGCCAGCAGCCCCGGACTAGCGGGGGGTGGATCCTACGAGCAGTACTTC
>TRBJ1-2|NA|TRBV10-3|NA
CAISDRGGYGYTF
TGTGCCATCAGTGACAGGGGAGGCTATGGCTACACCTTC
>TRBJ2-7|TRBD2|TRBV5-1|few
CASSWGSGSGDEQYF
TGCGCCAGCAGCTGGGGCTCGGGGAGCGGGGACGAGCAGTACTTC
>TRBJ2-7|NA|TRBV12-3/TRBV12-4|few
CASGLGTIGQYF
TGTGCCAGCGGCCTCGGGACAATCGGGCAGTACTTC
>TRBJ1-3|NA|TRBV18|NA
CASSPGQPGNTIYF
TGTGCCAGCTCACCGGGCCAGCCTGGAAACACCATATATTTT
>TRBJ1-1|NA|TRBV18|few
CASSPREVGWGNTEAFF
TGTGCCAGCTCACCACGAGAGGTGGGGTGGGGAAACACTGAAGCTTTCTTT
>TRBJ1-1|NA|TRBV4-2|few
CASSGGESFF
TGTGCCAGCAGCGGGGGGGAATCTTTCTTT
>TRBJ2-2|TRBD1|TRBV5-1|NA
CASSLGQGNLGELFF
TGCGCCAGCAGCTTGGGACAGGGGAATCTCGGGGAGCTGTTTTTT
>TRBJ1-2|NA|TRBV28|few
CASSADFYGYTF
TGTGCCAGCAGTGCAGACTTCTATGGCTACACCTTC
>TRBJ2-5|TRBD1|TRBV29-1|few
CSVDNLDREETQYF
TGCAGCGTCGACAACCTGGACAGGGAAGAGACCCAGTACTTC
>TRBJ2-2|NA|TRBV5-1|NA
CASMPTANTGELFF
TGCGCCAGCATGCCGACAGCGAACACCGGGGAGCTGTTTTTT
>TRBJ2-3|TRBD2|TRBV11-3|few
CASSSTSGGVTDTQYF
TGTGCCAGCAGCTCGACTAGCGGGGGGGTCACAGATACGCAGTATTTT
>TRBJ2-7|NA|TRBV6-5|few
CASSYWGFSPYEQYF
TGTGCCAGCAGTTACTGGGGATTTTCGCCCTACGAGCAGTACTTC
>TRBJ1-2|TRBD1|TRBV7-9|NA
CASSLAGTAPGYTF
TGTGCCAGCAGCTTGGCCGGGACAGCTCCTGGCTACACCTTC
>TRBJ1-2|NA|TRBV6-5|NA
CASSYSGGAASWGYTF
TGTGCCAGCAGTTATTCAGGTGGCGCAGCCAGCTGGGGCTACACCTTC
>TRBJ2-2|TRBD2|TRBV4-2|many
CASRGTSGYTGELFF
TGTGCCAGCAGGGGGACTAGCGGATACACCGGGGAGCTGTTTTTT
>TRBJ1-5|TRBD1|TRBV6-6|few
CASIPTDRGRPRNQPQHF
TGTGCCAGCATTCCAACCGACAGGGGTCGACCTCGCAATCAGCCCCAGCATTTT
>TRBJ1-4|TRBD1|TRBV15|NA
CATSRDPTGGVEKLFF
TGTGCCACCAGCAGAGATCCAACAGGGGGAGTTGAAAAACTGTTTTTT
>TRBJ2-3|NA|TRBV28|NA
CASTPRGWADTQYF
TGTGCCAGCACACCGAGGGGCTGGGCAGATACGCAGTATTTT
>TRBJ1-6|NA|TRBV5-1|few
CASSSGVELSPLHF
TGCGCCAGCAGCTCAGGGGTGGAACTTTCACCCCTCCACTTT
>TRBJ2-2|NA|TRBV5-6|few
CASSPPGPNTGELFF
TGTGCCAGCAGCCCTCCGGGACCCAACACCGGGGAGCTGTTTTTT
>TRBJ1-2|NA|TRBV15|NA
CATSGGVDYGYTF
TGTGCCACCAGCGGGGGAGTGGATTATGGCTACACCTTC